This T cell receptor beta chain was identified in a study of shared clonotypes between healthy human individuals. About the study: The plates for each donor numbered three CD4 naive, three CD4 memory, two CD8 naive and one CD8 memory.

Using immunoSEQ multiplex PCR, the repertoire was profiled, and TCRdb retains in-frame clones only, with some absent. The table shows 2,500,000 or so clones, with about 90% occurring only once. In germline, CDR1 is MNHNY, CDR2 SVGAGI (reference sequence). This CDR3 spans 15 amino acids. Trimming stripped 2 bases from V and 0 bases from J, with 9 bases between. The chain recombines TRBV6-6 with TRBJ2-3; D remains ambiguous. Sequencing was carried out using naive CD4+ T cells from PBMCs. Specified subset: CD45RA+ positively selected. This clonotype was sampled from a man in his late teens or twenties in good health. Some clones in this sample may be carry-over from other donors' samples. The CDR3 loop reads CASSYARPSTDTQYF. DNA of the CDR3: TGTGCCAGCAGTTACGCAAGGCCTAGCACAGATACGCAGTATTTT.